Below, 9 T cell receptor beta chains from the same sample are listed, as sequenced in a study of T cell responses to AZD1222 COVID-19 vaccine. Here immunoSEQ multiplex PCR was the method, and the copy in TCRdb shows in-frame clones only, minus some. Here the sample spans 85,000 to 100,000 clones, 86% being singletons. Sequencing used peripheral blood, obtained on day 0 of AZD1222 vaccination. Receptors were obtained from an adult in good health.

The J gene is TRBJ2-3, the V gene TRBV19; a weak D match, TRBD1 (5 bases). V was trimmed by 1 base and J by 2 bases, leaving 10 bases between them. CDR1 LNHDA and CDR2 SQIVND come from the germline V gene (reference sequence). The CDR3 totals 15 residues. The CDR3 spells CASSIGQTSTDTQYF. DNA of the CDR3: TGTGCCAGTAGTATAGGACAGACCTCCACAGATACGCAGTATTTT.

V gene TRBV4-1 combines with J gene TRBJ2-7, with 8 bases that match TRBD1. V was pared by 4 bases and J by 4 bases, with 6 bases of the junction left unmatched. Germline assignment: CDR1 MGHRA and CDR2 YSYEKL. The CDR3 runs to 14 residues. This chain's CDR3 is CASSLWDRQYEQYF. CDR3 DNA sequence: TGCGCCAGCAGCCTCTGGGACAGGCAGTACGAGCAGTACTTC.

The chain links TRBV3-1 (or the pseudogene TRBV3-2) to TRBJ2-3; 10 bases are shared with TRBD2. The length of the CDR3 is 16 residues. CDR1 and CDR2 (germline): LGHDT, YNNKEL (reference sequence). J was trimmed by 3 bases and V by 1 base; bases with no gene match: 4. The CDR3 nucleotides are TGTGCCAGCAGCCAAGGTTCTAGCGGGAGAACAGATACGCAGTATTTT. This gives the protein CASSQGSSGRTDTQYF.

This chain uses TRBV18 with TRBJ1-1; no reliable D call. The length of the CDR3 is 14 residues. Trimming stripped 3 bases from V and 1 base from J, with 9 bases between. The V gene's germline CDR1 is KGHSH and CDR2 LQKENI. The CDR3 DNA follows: TGTGCCAGCTCACCTACAGAGGAGAACACTGAAGCTTTCTTT. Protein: CASSPTEENTEAFF.

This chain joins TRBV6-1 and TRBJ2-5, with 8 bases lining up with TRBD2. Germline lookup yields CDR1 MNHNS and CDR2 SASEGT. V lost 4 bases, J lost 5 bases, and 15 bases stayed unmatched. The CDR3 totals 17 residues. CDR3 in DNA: TGTGCCAGCAGTGTTTCCTCTGGGAGCGGGGGACGGGAGACCCAGTACTTC. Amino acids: CASSVSSGSGGRETQYF.

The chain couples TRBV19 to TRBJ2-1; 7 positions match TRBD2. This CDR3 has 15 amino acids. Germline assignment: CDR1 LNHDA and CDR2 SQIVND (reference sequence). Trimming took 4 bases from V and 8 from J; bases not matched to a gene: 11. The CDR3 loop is CASSRGDYPIDEQFF. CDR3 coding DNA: TGTGCCAGTAGTAGGGGGGACTACCCTATCGATGAGCAGTTCTTC.

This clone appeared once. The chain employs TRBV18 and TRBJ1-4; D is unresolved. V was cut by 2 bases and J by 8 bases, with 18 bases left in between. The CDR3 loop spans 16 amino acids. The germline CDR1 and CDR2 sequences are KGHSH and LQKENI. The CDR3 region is CASSPTVGNSKEKLFF. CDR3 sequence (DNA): TGTGCCAGCTCACCAACCGTGGGGAACTCAAAGGAAAAACTGTTTTTT.

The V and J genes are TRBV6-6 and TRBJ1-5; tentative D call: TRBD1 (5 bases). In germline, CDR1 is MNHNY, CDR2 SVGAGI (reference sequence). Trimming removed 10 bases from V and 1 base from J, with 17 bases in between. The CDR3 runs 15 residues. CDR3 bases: TGTGCCACTACTACGGGGGGGTCCAGCAATCAGCCCCAGCATTTT. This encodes CATTTGGSSNQPQHF.

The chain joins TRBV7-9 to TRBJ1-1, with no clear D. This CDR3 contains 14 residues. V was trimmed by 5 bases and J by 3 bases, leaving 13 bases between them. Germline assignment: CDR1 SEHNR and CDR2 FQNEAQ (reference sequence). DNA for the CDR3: TGTGCCAGCAGCACGGTCCCCCCGGACACTGAAGCTTTCTTT. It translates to CASSTVPPDTEAFF.